The present T cell receptor (beta chain) was sequenced within a study of OX40 agonist ivuxolimab in advanced cancers. This table comes from immunoSEQ multiplex PCR, and its TCRdb copy is limited to in-frame clones, with some not included. The table includes tens of thousands of clones, roughly 80% detected once. Findings of the study overall: CD8+ T cells were the subset that, on average, had more expanded clones than CD4+.

In regard to this clone: Antigen specificity is unknown.

Germline V CDR1 and CDR2: SGHTA, FQGNSA. The CDR3 covers 19 residues. The V gene end was trimmed by 3 bases and the J gene end by 4 bases; junction bases not matched to a gene: 15. The clonotype was recovered from an adult with an advanced solid tumor such as melanoma, head and neck, liver or kidney cancer. The sample was CD4+ or CD8+ T cells sorted from blood, taken in a trial of the OX40 agonist ivuxolimab. This rearrangement joins TRBV7-2 to TRBJ1-2; TRBD1 matches at 12 bases. The DNA of the CDR3 is TGTGCCAGCAGCTTCTACTTGCCGGGACAGGGGGCGTCTGCCTATGGCTACACCTTC. Translating it yields CASSFYLPGQGASAYGYTF.